The 3 T cell receptor beta chains given below trace back to one sample, sequenced in a study of preoperative IRX-2 immunotherapy in early breast cancer (dated by TCRdb to about 2019). This sample's treatment or condition label indicates: preoperative locoregional IRX-2 cytokine immunotherapy. To prepare the library, the immunoSEQ multiplex PCR assay was applied. In its TCRdb copy, this immuneACCESS table keeps in-frame sequences only and misses some clones. Where compared with another copy, unresolved V genes explain less than half of these, and the others have no known cause. This sample comprises tens of thousands of clones, under 90% of them detected only once. The top ten clonotypes cover roughly 1.5% of the sample. The sample was tumor tissue, taken after IRX-2 immunotherapy. Receptors were obtained from a human donor with breast cancer.

The J gene is TRBJ2-7, the V gene TRBV28; tentative D call: TRBD2 (6 bases). The CDR3 runs 13 residues. Germline V gene lookup returns CDR1 MDHEN and CDR2 SYDVKM. The CDR3 DNA sequence: TGTGCCAGCAGCCCCAGAGGTTTGGCGGGGCCAGCCGTC. It yields the protein CASSPRGLAGPAV.

The V and J genes are TRBV6-8 and TRBJ1-6; tentative D call: TRBD1 (6 bases). The CDR3 consists of 13 residues. V was shortened by 5 bases and J by 7 bases, with 9 bases between the two germline ends. Germline CDR1 reads MNHGY; CDR2 reads SAAAGT. CDR3 nucleotide sequence: TGTGCCAGCAGTGACGGGACAAATTCACCCCTCCACTTT. Translating gives CASSDGTNSPLHF.

This clone was observed once. The chain links TRBV7-1 to TRBJ2-7; TRBD1 agrees at 10 bases. TRBV7-1 is designated an ORF whose function remains uncertain. The CDR3 runs to 13 residues. The J segment lost 6 bases and the V segment lost 5 bases, leaving 4 bases of the junction unmatched. The DNA of the CDR3 is TGTGCCAGCAGCCCGTGGACAGGGGGCGAGCAGTACTTC. Amino acids: CASSPWTGGEQYF.